These T cell receptor beta chains were read from a single sample in a study of blood T cell repertoires in COVID-19. Sequencing used immunoSEQ multiplex PCR; TCRdb keeps in-frame clones, though not all of them. The sample has 200,000 to 300,000 clones, over 80% seen once. The material sequenced was peripheral blood. All receptors come from a man in his forties with acute or convalescent COVID-19. The CDR3 runs from the conserved cysteine through the conserved F or W. Each record gives: J gene, V gene, D gene, CDR3 length, clone size, CDR3 protein, CDR3 DNA. A D gene is named only where the DNA matches it firmly. Where a row states a size, it is once, few, many or the class of an expanded clone; other rows omit it.

TRBJ1-1 | TRBV10-3 | - | 13 | - | CAISERGAMGAFF | TGTGCCATCAGTGAGCGGGGGGCAATGGGAGCTTTCTTT
TRBJ1-1 | TRBV11-2 | - | 16 | - | CASSSILRGQNTEAFF | TGTGCCAGCAGCTCGATCCTAAGGGGTCAGAACACTGAAGCTTTCTTT
TRBJ2-7 | TRBV5-1 | TRBD2 | 16 | - | CASRRGSGTRIDEQYF | TGCGCCAGCCGGAGGGGGTCGGGGACTAGGATAGACGAGCAGTACTTC
TRBJ1-2 | TRBV5-4 | TRBD1 | 15 | - | CASSLGAGGNYGYTF | TGTGCCAGCAGCTTGGGTGCAGGGGGCAACTATGGCTACACCTTC
TRBJ1-1 | TRBV19 | - | 13 | - | CASSPQVNTEAFF | TGTGCCAGTAGCCCGCAGGTGAACACTGAAGCTTTCTTT
TRBJ2-7 | TRBV5-1 | TRBD2 | 15 | - | CASSPPQAGVYEQYF | TGCGCCAGCAGCCCTCCCCAAGCGGGAGTGTACGAGCAGTACTTC
TRBJ2-5 | TRBV9 | TRBD2 | 15 | few | CASSVGAGDQETQYF | TGTGCCAGCAGCGTGGGAGCGGGAGATCAAGAGACCCAGTACTTC
TRBJ2-7 | TRBV20-1 | - | 10 | once | CSARVFEQYF | TGCAGTGCTAGAGTCTTCGAGCAGTACTTC
TRBJ1-5 | TRBV2 | - | 15 | - | CASSAEGFHNQPQHF | TGTGCCAGCAGTGCGGAGGGATTTCACAATCAGCCCCAGCATTTT
TRBJ2-7 | TRBV1 | - | 17 | few | CTSSQGGGTSGPYEQYF | TGCACCAGCAGCCAAGGAGGGGGCACCTCGGGGCCCTACGAGCAGTACTTC
TRBJ1-2 | TRBV2 | - | 13 | - | CASSEAPRVGYTF | TGTGCCAGCAGTGAAGCGCCGCGGGTTGGCTACACCTTC
TRBJ1-2 | TRBV7-9 | - | 15 | - | CASSLGTGTNYGYTF | TGTGCCAGCAGCTTAGGTACAGGGACTAACTATGGCTACACCTTC
TRBJ2-1 | TRBV7-9 | - | 16 | - | CASSLALAESYNEQFF | TGTGCCAGCAGCTTAGCGCTGGCGGAGAGCTACAATGAGCAGTTCTTC
TRBJ2-5 | TRBV30 | - | 12 | - | CAWSFGSETQYF | TGTGCCTGGAGTTTTGGGAGTGAGACCCAGTACTTC
TRBJ2-5 | TRBV5-4 | TRBD1 | 15 | - | CASSAPGRGQETQYF | TGTGCCAGCAGCGCACCGGGCAGGGGGCAGGAGACCCAGTACTTC
TRBJ2-1 | TRBV5-4 | TRBD2 | 18 | - | CASSTPWGEGSSYNEQFF | TGTGCCAGCAGCACCCCGTGGGGGGAGGGGAGCTCCTACAATGAGCAGTTCTTC
TRBJ2-1 | TRBV19 | TRBD2 | 14 | - | CASSASGGYNEQFF | TGTGCCAGTAGTGCTAGCGGAGGCTACAATGAGCAGTTCTTC
TRBJ1-2 | TRBV18 | TRBD1 | 15 | - | CASSPQAGQAFGYTF | TGTGCCAGCTCACCACAAGCGGGACAGGCGTTTGGCTACACCTTC
TRBJ2-7 | TRBV2 | TRBD1 | 14 | - | CASSVGQGFYEQYF | TGTGCCAGCAGTGTGGGACAGGGCTTTTACGAGCAGTACTTC
TRBJ1-3 | TRBV10-2 | - | 13 | - | CASSGDSGNTIYF | TGCGCCAGCAGCGGGGACTCTGGAAACACCATATATTTT
TRBJ2-5 | TRBV11-3 | TRBD2 | 15 | - | CASSPGLAGLGAQYF | TGTGCCAGCAGCCCGGGACTAGCGGGTCTAGGTGCCCAGTACTTC
TRBJ1-1 | TRBV6-5 | - | 14 | - | CASISAGGDTEAFF | TGTGCCAGCATCTCCGCGGGGGGGGACACTGAAGCTTTCTTT
TRBJ1-2 | TRBV7-2 | - | 14 | - | CASSLAKGQQGYTF | TGTGCCAGCAGCTTAGCGAAGGGACAACAGGGCTACACCTTC
TRBJ1-3 | TRBV4-3 | - | 15 | - | CASSQDSGSGNTIYF | TGCGCCAGCAGCCAAGATTCGGGGTCTGGAAACACCATATATTTT
TRBJ2-7 | TRBV5-1 | - | 14 | - | CASSQLTGSYEQYF | TGCGCCAGCAGCCAACTTACAGGTTCCTACGAGCAGTACTTC
TRBJ2-7 | TRBV25-1 | TRBD2 | 15 | - | CASKGLAGVGYEQYF | TGTGCCAGCAAAGGCCTAGCGGGAGTTGGGTACGAGCAGTACTTC
TRBJ1-4 | TRBV4-1 | - | 15 | - | CASSQGPQGGEKLFF | TGCGCCAGCAGCCAAGGCCCACAGGGTGGAGAAAAACTGTTTTTT
TRBJ2-1 | TRBV7-9 | - | 15 | - | CASSEPVEAYNEQFF | TGTGCCAGCAGCGAACCAGTGGAGGCCTACAATGAGCAGTTCTTC
TRBJ2-7 | TRBV20-1 | - | 10 | - | CSALAREQYF | TGCAGTGCTCTAGCGCGCGAGCAGTACTTC
TRBJ2-5 | TRBV5-4 | - | 11 | - | CASSSRETQYF | TGTGCCAGCAGCTCCCGGGAGACCCAGTACTTC
TRBJ1-6 | TRBV19 | TRBD1 | 16 | - | CASSTLGQGRDSPLHF | TGTGCCAGTAGTACCCTGGGACAGGGGAGAGATTCACCCCTCCACTTT
TRBJ1-1 | TRBV14 | TRBD1 | 15 | few | CASSRSRGPGTEAFF | TGTGCCAGCAGCCGGTCGAGGGGGCCTGGCACTGAAGCTTTCTTT
TRBJ1-1 | TRBV3-1/TRBV3-2 | TRBD1 | 14 | - | CASSVGTGGTEAFF | TGTGCCAGCAGCGTCGGGACAGGGGGCACTGAAGCTTTCTTT
TRBJ1-5 | TRBV25-1 | - | 14 | - | CASSERTAVGPQHF | TGTGCCAGCAGTGAAAGGACAGCCGTAGGGCCCCAGCATTTT
TRBJ1-1 | TRBV5-5 | - | 15 | - | CASSGRLGIGAEAFF | TGTGCCAGCAGCGGCCGTCTGGGAATCGGGGCTGAAGCTTTCTTT
TRBJ1-1 | TRBV5-5 | - | 13 | - | CASSSQWGVDAFF | TGTGCCAGCAGCTCCCAATGGGGGGTTGATGCTTTCTTT
TRBJ1-3 | TRBV18 | - | 16 | - | CASSPSTELSGNTIYF | TGTGCCAGCTCACCTTCGACAGAGTTGTCTGGAAACACCATATATTTT
TRBJ1-4 | TRBV7-9 | TRBD1 | 16 | few | CASSPGQGATNEKLFF | TGTGCCAGCAGCCCGGGACAGGGAGCAACTAATGAAAAACTGTTTTTT
TRBJ2-5 | TRBV29-1 | - | 12 | - | CSARRGQETQYF | TGCAGCGCACGGAGGGGACAAGAGACCCAGTACTTC
TRBJ2-5 | TRBV29-1 | - | 15 | - | CSVEDLGSFIQTQYF | TGCAGCGTTGAAGATCTTGGTAGCTTTATACAGACCCAGTACTTC
TRBJ1-1 | TRBV5-5 | - | 14 | - | CASSLGGGYTEAFF | TGTGCCAGCAGCTTGGGCGGGGGTTACACTGAAGCTTTCTTT
TRBJ1-5 | TRBV4-1 | TRBD1 | 18 | - | CASSQDSTGTGILQPQHF | TGCGCCAGCAGCCAAGATTCGACCGGGACAGGGATCCTACAGCCCCAGCATTTT
TRBJ2-2 | TRBV5-4 | TRBD2 | 15 | - | CASSPGLANTGELFF | TGTGCCAGCAGCCCGGGACTAGCGAACACCGGGGAGCTGTTTTTT
TRBJ2-7 | TRBV13 | - | 13 | - | CASSLNSVYEQYF | TGTGCCAGCAGCTTAAATTCGGTCTACGAGCAGTACTTC
TRBJ2-7 | TRBV19 | TRBD1 | 13 | - | CASSWDRAREQYF | TGTGCCAGTAGTTGGGACAGGGCTCGGGAGCAGTACTTC
TRBJ1-4 | TRBV5-8 | - | 13 | - | CASRGRGNEKLFF | TGTGCCTCACGAGGGAGGGGTAATGAAAAACTGTTTTTT
TRBJ2-7 | TRBV5-6 | - | 14 | - | CASSPNGGSAEQYF | TGTGCCAGCAGCCCGAACGGCGGCTCGGCAGAGCAGTACTTC
TRBJ2-1 | TRBV27 | - | 14 | - | CASSPRRGYNEQFF | TGTGCCAGCAGTCCCCGCCGAGGGTACAATGAGCAGTTCTTC
TRBJ2-1 | TRBV6-5 | TRBD2 | 14 | once | CASSYAGLDNEQFF | TGTGCCAGCAGTTACGCGGGACTAGACAATGAGCAGTTCTTC